Below are 14 T cell receptor beta chains sequenced from a single sample in a study of blood T cell repertoires in COVID-19. The data were produced by immunoSEQ multiplex PCR, yet TCRdb's version contains in-frame clones alone and is incomplete. This sample has 200,000 to 300,000 clones; around 88% occur once, and the top ten carry roughly 2.4%. The sequenced sample was PBMCs or T cells enriched from blood (not recorded which). The source is a woman aged 40 to 50 with acute COVID-19.

This clone appeared a single time. V usage is TRBV5-1 and J usage is TRBJ1-3; tentatively, D is TRBD1 (5 bases). The CDR3 is made up of 15 amino acids. Trimming removed 4 bases from V and 0 bases from J, with 11 bases in between. Looked up from germline, CDR1 is SGHRS and CDR2 is YFSETQ. The chain's CDR3 is CASSRQPDSGNTIYF. The DNA for the CDR3 is TGCGCCAGCAGCAGACAGCCTGACTCTGGAAACACCATATATTTT.

This clone has at least ten counts. The CDR3 protein is CASSYSSASVSEQYV. DNA of the CDR3: TGTGCCAGCAGTTACTCTTCTGCTAGCGTGAGCGAGCAGTACGTC. The rearrangement uses TRBV6-2 or TRBV6-3 and TRBJ2-7; TRBD2 might be the D (6 bases). The germline gives CDR1 MNHEY, CDR2 SVGEGT. The CDR3 runs to 15 residues. V dropped 0 bases and J dropped 6 bases, with 15 bases sitting between them.

V gene TRBV7-8 combines with J gene TRBJ1-1, with D tentatively TRBD1 (5 bases). CDR1 is SGHVS and CDR2 is FQNEAQ in the germline V gene. This CDR3 is 15 amino acids long. Trimming removed 4 bases from V and 0 bases from J, with 12 bases in between. This chain's CDR3 is CASSSRAGMNTEAFF. In DNA form, the CDR3 reads TGTGCCAGCAGCTCCCGTGCAGGGATGAACACTGAAGCTTTCTTT.

The chain recombines TRBV9 with TRBJ1-6, with D perhaps TRBD1 (5 bases). CDR1 is SGDLS, CDR2 YYNGEE, per germline. The CDR3 runs 15 residues. The V and J ends lost 2 bases and 8 bases respectively, with 14 bases between them. The CDR3 bases are TGTGCCAGCAGCGTGAATCCAGGGCAGGATTCACCCCTCCACTTT. Its protein is CASSVNPGQDSPLHF.

This chain joins TRBV21-1 and TRBJ1-1; the DNA was not used to check the table's D call, TRBD1. TRBV21-1 corresponds to a pseudogene. CDR3 length: 15 amino acids. CDR3 loop: CASTSTPDRNTEAFF. CDR3 nucleotide sequence: TGTGCCAGCACCTCGACCCCAGACAGGAACACTGAAGCTTTCTTT.

The chain couples TRBV3-1 (or the pseudogene TRBV3-2) to TRBJ2-1, with D uncertain. CDR3 length equals 12 residues. V lost 3 bases to trimming and J lost 9 bases, with 9 bases between them. Germline V gives CDR1 LGHDT, CDR2 YNNKEL (reference sequence). Here the CDR3 DNA reads TGTGCCAGCAGCCAGGCCGTCGCTGAGCAGTTCTTC. Its translation: CASSQAVAEQFF.

This chain connects TRBV6-4 to TRBJ2-2; D might be TRBD2 (6 bases). Trimming stripped 4 bases from V and 5 bases from J, with 20 bases between. Germline CDR1 reads MRHNA; CDR2 reads SNTAGT. CDR3 size: 17 residues. The CDR3 sequence is CASSGAGLGLATGELFF. In DNA, the CDR3 is TGTGCCAGCAGTGGGGCGGGGCTCGGCCTAGCTACCGGGGAGCTGTTTTTT.

The chain uses TRBV3-1 (or the pseudogene TRBV3-2) and TRBJ1-2; maybe TRBD1 (5 bases). V was clipped by 0 bases and J by 4 bases, with 18 bases between them. The germline CDR1 and CDR2 sequences are LGHDT and YNNKEL (reference sequence). This CDR3 spans 17 amino acids. CDR3 protein: CASSQDSSPDTPYGYTF. The CDR3 nucleotides read TGTGCCAGCAGCCAAGATTCCTCCCCGGACACTCCCTATGGCTACACCTTC.

This clone was detected only once. V gene TRBV10-1 combines with J gene TRBJ2-1, with TRBD1 matching 9 bases. The CDR3 runs to 15 residues. The J segment lost 8 bases and the V segment lost 2 bases, leaving 7 bases of the junction unmatched. CDR1 and CDR2 from the germline V gene are WNHNN and SYGVQD (reference sequence). The CDR3 nucleotides read TGCGCCAGCAGTGAGCCGGGACAGGGATTCGATGAGCAGTTCTTC. It yields the protein CASSEPGQGFDEQFF.

This chain links TRBV5-1 with TRBJ2-1; 12 nucleotides agree with TRBD1. CDR1 SGHRS and CDR2 YFSETQ come from the germline V gene. The CDR3 is 14 residues long. The trim removed 4 bases at V and 8 bases at J, leaving 4 bases unmatched. Here the CDR3 DNA reads TGCGCCAGCAGCGGGACAGGGGGCGGGCATGAGCAGTTCTTC. Translation gives CASSGTGGGHEQFF.

The chain uses TRBV9 and TRBJ2-1; 7 bases fit TRBD1. Per germline, CDR1 SGDLS and CDR2 YYNGEE. The CDR3 extends over 15 amino acids. With 4 bases clipped from V and 3 bases from J, the junction kept 7 bases outside the gene matches. The DNA for the CDR3 is TGTGCCAGCAGCTTACAGGGGAACGACTACAATGAGCAGTTCTTC. It translates to CASSLQGNDYNEQFF.

This clone appeared a single time. The chain combines TRBV7-2 with TRBJ1-2, with 9 bases fitting TRBD1. V lost 0 bases to trimming and J lost 6 bases; unmatched junction nucleotides: 11. The germline V gene has CDR1 SGHTA and CDR2 FQGNSA. The CDR3 covers 17 residues. The CDR3 region has the DNA TGTGCCAGCAGCTTAGCGCTGCGGGACAGGGTCCCTCATGGCTACACCTTC. Protein sequence: CASSLALRDRVPHGYTF.

The rearrangement uses TRBV7-6 and TRBJ1-4; 9 bases map to TRBD1. CDR3 length: 16 residues. After removal of 1 base from V and 8 bases from J, the junction contained 8 bases not matched to a gene. CDR1 is SGHVS, CDR2 FNYEAQ, per germline. The CDR3 DNA is TGTGCCAGCAGCTTAGTTCTGGGACAGGGTAGAGAAAAACTGTTTTTT. The encoded protein is CASSLVLGQGREKLFF.

The rearrangement uses TRBV25-1 and TRBJ1-4; no firm D call. Germline V gives CDR1 MGHDK, CDR2 SYGVNS. This CDR3 region has 14 residues. V lost 2 bases to trimming and J lost 7 bases, with 11 bases between them. The CDR3 DNA is TGTGCCAGCAGTGAACCCACTCGAGGTGAAAAACTGTTTTTT. This translates into CASSEPTRGEKLFF.